This is a list of T cell receptor beta chains from one sample in a study of cytomegalovirus exposure and HLA in healthy donors. Data came from immunoSEQ multiplex PCR; TCRdb stores just in-frame clones and leaves some out. This table has around 230,000 clones, more than 75% appearing once. Input material: PBMCs. The receptors were sampled from a man aged 35 to 55 in good health and CMV-seropositive. CDR3s include the opening cysteine and the closing phenylalanine or tryptophan. The D gene is left open where the match is weak. Clone size, where shown, is once, few, many, or a class for clones that have expanded.

abundance | j_gene | d_gene | v_gene | CDR3aa | CDR3nt
few | TRBJ1-1 | TRBD1 | TRBV5-5 | CASSLQGDTEAFF | TGTGCCAGCAGCTTACAGGGGGACACTGAAGCTTTCTTT
. | TRBJ1-1 | TRBD1 | TRBV5-1 | CASSFQQGAATEAFF | TGCGCCAGCAGCTTTCAACAGGGGGCGGCTACTGAAGCTTTCTTT
medium-sized | TRBJ2-7 | . | TRBV5-4 | CASSFGTSEQYF | TGTGCCAGCAGCTTTGGGACAAGCGAGCAGTACTTC
once | TRBJ1-2 | TRBD1 | TRBV6-5 | CASSSSPGQVNYGYTF | TGTGCCAGCAGTTCAAGCCCGGGACAGGTTAACTATGGCTACACCTTC
. | TRBJ2-1 | TRBD1 | TRBV6-6 | CASNRDSFYNEQFF | TGTGCCAGCAACCGGGACAGCTTCTACAATGAGCAGTTCTTC
. | TRBJ2-7 | TRBD1 | TRBV2 | CASRTGQGCEQYF | TGTGCCAGCAGAACGGGACAGGGATGCGAGCAGTACTTC
. | TRBJ2-1 | TRBD2 | TRBV5-4 | CASSNRDYYNEQFF | TGTGCCAGCAGCAACCGGGACTACTACAATGAGCAGTTCTTC
. | TRBJ1-5 | . | TRBV27 | CASSYARGQPQHF | TGTGCCAGCAGTTACGCGCGGGGGCAGCCCCAGCATTTT
. | TRBJ1-4 | . | TRBV27 | CASSLSREEKLFF | TGTGCCAGCAGTTTATCGCGGGAGGAAAAACTGTTTTTT
. | TRBJ1-1 | TRBD1 | TRBV9 | CASSESGGGNTEAFF | TGTGCCAGCAGCGAGTCAGGGGGAGGGAACACTGAAGCTTTCTTT
. | TRBJ2-5 | . | TRBV5-1 | CASSPLSGRRETQYF | TGCGCCAGCAGCCCCCTTAGCGGAAGGAGGGAGACCCAGTACTTC
. | TRBJ2-3 | . | TRBV2 | CASRNEGLISTDTQYF | TGTGCCAGCAGAAATGAGGGCCTGATAAGCACAGATACGCAGTATTTT
. | TRBJ1-2 | . | TRBV2 | CASSEERANYGYTF | TGTGCCAGCAGTGAAGAGAGAGCTAACTATGGCTACACCTTC